This T cell receptor (beta chain) came from a study of beta chain features in type 1 diabetes. Broader study findings: For type 1 diabetes patients, VDJ junctions showed fewer insertions and more deletions. In the patient group, naive, central memory and Treg TCRB repertoires seemed more alike than in the healthy donor group.

Of the isolated RNA, all was reverse transcribed, and so the sequenced material was expressed TCRB transcripts. Assay: immunoSEQ multiplex PCR; the TCRdb copy retains only in-frame clones and omits some. Here the sample spans under 450,000 clones, more than 12% being singletons. CDR3 length: 14 residues. Populations isolated by sorting all had purity greater than 95%. This clone has more than one count but fewer than ten. Its antigen is undetermined. The J gene is TRBJ2-7, the V gene TRBV21-1; the table names TRBD1, a call not compared with the DNA. TRBV21-1 is termed a pseudogene. This clonotype originated in a woman under 30 in good health. Sequencing was performed on naive CD4+ T cells from blood. The CDR3 sequence: CASSSGRQGEEQYF. In nucleotides, the CDR3 is TGTGCCAGCAGCTCGGGCCGACAGGGGGAAGAGCAGTACTTC.